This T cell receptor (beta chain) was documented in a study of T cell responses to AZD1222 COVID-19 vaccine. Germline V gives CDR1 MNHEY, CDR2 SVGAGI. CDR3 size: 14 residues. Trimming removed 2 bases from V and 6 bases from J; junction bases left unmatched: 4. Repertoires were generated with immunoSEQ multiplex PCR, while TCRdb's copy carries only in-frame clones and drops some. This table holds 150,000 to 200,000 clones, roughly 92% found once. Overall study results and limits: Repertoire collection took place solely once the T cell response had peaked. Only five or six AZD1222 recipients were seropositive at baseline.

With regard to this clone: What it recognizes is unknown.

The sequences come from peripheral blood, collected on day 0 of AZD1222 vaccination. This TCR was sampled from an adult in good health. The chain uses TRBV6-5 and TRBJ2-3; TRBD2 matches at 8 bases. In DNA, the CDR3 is TGTGCCAGCAGTTACGGGGTAGCGGGGGATACGCAGTATTTT. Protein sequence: CASSYGVAGDTQYF.